This T cell receptor beta chain was identified during a study of T cell repertoires in cytomegalovirus infection. MiXCR was run by TCRdb on the reads, yielding one entry per CDR3 protein. Of fewer than 950,000 distinct CDR3 sequences in the sample, 32% were seen once. This CDR3 comprises 16 residues. The V end lost 1 base, the J end lost 3 bases, and 12 bases lay between the germline ends. Per the germline V gene, CDR1 is SGHVS and CDR2 is FNYEAQ. This clonotype was counted only a few times. What it binds is not known. The source is a human donor in good health (CMV status not recorded). Some clones in this sample may be carry-over from other donors' samples. The chain couples TRBV7-6 to TRBJ2-2; D is uncertain. The specimen comprised cultured CD8+ T cells from PBMCs, sampled from culture after CMV antigen stimulation. The CDR3 DNA sequence: TGTGCCAGCAGCTTAGTGACCGGTGGGTACACCGGGGAGCTGTTTTTT. It specifies CASSLVTGGYTGELFF.